Below, one T cell receptor beta chain is given with its context. Its antigen is not known. The CDR3 runs 16 residues. Trimming pared 1 base from V and 6 bases from J, leaving 18 bases between. Germline V gives CDR1 MGHRA, CDR2 YSYEKL. The PCR employed 60 Vbeta primers together with 13 Jbeta primers. Repertoires were generated with immunoSEQ multiplex PCR, while TCRdb's copy carries only in-frame clones and drops some. This sample has some 95,000 clones, with 78% found just once. This specimen comes from a study of cytomegalovirus exposure and HLA in healthy donors. Study-level findings and limits: Fewer N-insertions than the roughly 600-donor mean were reportedly shown by an Asian-associated ancestry cluster in a later analysis. In an earlier analysis, most TCR beta V segments were productive about 90% or about 30% of the time. CMV antigen specificity was confirmed in vitro for a few CMV-associated chains.

The V call is TRBV4-1, the J call TRBJ1-2; D is possibly TRBD1 (6 bases). Sequencing was done on a sample of PBMCs. The clonotype originates from a woman aged 40 to 50 in good health and CMV-seropositive. The DNA of the CDR3 is TGCGCCAGCAGCCAAGGAGCCCACAGGGAAAACGATGGCTACACCTTC. Amino acids: CASSQGAHRENDGYTF.